The TCR beta chain described here comes from a study of cytomegalovirus exposure and HLA in healthy donors. Looked up from germline, CDR1 is SEHNR and CDR2 is FQNEAQ (reference sequence). CDR3 size: 16 residues. V gave up 3 bases and J gave up 0 bases, with 12 bases separating them. The primer mix had 60 Vbeta and 13 Jbeta primers. The table came from immunoSEQ multiplex PCR; TCRdb's copy has only in-frame clones and leaves some out. The table records tens of thousands of clones, approximately 80% of them present only once. The sequence was collected from a middle-aged woman in good health and CMV-seropositive. The sequencing sample was made of PBMCs. The V and J genes are TRBV7-9 and TRBJ1-3; the D is unclear. The CDR3 reads CASSFKPPSSGNTIYF. DNA for the CDR3: TGTGCCAGCAGCTTTAAACCGCCGAGCTCTGGAAACACCATATATTTT.